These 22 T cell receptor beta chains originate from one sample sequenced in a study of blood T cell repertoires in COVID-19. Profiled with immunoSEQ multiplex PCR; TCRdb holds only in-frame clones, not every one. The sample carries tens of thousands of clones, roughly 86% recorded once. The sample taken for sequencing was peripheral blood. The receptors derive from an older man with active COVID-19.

Here the CDR3 reads CASSSDRALANYGYTF. The CDR3 nucleotides read TGTGCCAGCAGTTCCGACAGGGCCCTAGCTAACTATGGCTACACCTTC. V usage is TRBV13 and J usage is TRBJ1-2; 7 nucleotides line up with TRBD1. This CDR3 comprises 16 residues. The ends lost 6 bases at V and 0 bases at J; junction bases unmatched: 10. CDR1 PRHDT and CDR2 FYEKMQ come from the germline V gene (reference sequence).

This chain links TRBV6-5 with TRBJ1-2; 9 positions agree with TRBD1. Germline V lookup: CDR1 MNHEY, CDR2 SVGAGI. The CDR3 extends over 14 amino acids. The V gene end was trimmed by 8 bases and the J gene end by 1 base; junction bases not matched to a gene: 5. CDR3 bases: TGTGCCAGCGGGCACAGGGGGCTTAACTATGGCTACACCTTC. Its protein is CASGHRGLNYGYTF.

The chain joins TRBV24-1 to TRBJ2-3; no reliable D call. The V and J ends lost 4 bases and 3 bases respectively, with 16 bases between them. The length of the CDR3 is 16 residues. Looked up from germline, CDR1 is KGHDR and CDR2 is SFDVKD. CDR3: CATSDRGKFSTDTQYF. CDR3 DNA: TGTGCCACCAGTGACCGCGGCAAATTCAGTACAGATACGCAGTATTTT.

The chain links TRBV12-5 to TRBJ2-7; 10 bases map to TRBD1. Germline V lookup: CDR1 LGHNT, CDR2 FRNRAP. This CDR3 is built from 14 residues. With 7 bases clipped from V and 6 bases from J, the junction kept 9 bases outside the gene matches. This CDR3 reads CASAQTGGSGEQYF. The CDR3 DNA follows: TGTGCTAGTGCCCAGACAGGGGGCTCAGGCGAGCAGTACTTC.

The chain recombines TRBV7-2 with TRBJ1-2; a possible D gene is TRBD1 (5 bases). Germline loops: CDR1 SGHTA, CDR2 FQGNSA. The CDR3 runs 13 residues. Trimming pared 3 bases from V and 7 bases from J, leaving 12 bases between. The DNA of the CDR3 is TGTGCCAGCAGCTTCTACGGGCAGGGTGGCTACACCTTC. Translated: CASSFYGQGGYTF. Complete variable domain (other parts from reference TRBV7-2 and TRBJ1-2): GAGVSQSPSNKVTEKGKDVELRCDPISGHTALYWYRQSLGQGLEFLIYFQGNSAPDKSGLPSDRFSAERTGGSVSTLTIQRTQQEDSAVYLCASSFYGQGGYTFGSGTRLTVV.

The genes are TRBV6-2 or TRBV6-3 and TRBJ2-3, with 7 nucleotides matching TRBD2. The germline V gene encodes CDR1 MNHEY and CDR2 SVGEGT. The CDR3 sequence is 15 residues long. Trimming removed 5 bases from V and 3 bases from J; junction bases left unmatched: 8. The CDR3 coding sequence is TGTGCCAGCAGTCGAGCGGGGTTTGGGACAGATACGCAGTATTTT. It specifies CASSRAGFGTDTQYF.

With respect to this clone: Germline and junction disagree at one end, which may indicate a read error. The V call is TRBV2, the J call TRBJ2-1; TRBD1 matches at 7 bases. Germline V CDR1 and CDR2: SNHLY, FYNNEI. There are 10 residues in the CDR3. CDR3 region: CAYKGAGPVF. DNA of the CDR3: TGTGCCTACAAGGGGGCAGGACCGGTCTTC.

The CDR3 protein is CSASGHSGQVNQPQHF. As DNA, the CDR3 is TGCAGTGCTAGTGGGCATTCGGGACAGGTAAATCAGCCCCAGCATTTT. The gene calls are TRBV20-1 and TRBJ1-5, with TRBD1 matching over 8 bases. The trim removed 3 bases at V and 4 bases at J, leaving 11 bases unmatched. The germline V gene has CDR1 DFQATT and CDR2 SNEGSKA (reference sequence). The CDR3 length is 16 residues.

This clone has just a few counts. The CDR3 DNA follows: TGTGCCAGCAGCATTAGCGGGGAATCCTACAATGAGCAGTTCTTC. This gives the protein CASSISGESYNEQFF. J is TRBJ2-1 and V is TRBV7-3; 8 bases align to TRBD2. This CDR3 contains 15 residues. The germline gives CDR1 SGHTA, CDR2 FQGTGA. V was pared by 5 bases and J by 1 base, with 4 bases of the junction left unmatched. The full variable domain, completed using reference TRBV7-3 and TRBJ2-1, is GAGVSQTPSNKVTEKGKYVELRCDPISGHTALYWYRQSLGQGPEFLIYFQGTGAADDSGLPNDRFFAVRPEGSVSTLKIQRTERGDSAVYLCASSISGESYNEQFFGPGTRLTVL.

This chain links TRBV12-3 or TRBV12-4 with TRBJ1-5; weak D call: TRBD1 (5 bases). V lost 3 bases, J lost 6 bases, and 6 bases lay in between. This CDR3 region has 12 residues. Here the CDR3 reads CASSLGGQPQHF. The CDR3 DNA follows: TGTGCCAGCAGTTTGGGGGGTCAGCCCCAGCATTTT.

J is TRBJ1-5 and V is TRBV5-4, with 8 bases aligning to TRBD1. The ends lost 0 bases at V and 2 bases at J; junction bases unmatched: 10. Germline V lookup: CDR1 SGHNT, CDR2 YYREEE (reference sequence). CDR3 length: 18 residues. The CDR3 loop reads CASSLVPFRGRGNQPQHF. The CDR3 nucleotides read TGTGCCAGCAGCTTGGTACCTTTCAGGGGGCGAGGCAATCAGCCCCAGCATTTT.

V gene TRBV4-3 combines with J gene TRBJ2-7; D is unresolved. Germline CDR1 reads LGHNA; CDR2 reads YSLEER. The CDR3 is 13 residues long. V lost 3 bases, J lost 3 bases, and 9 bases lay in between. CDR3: CASSQIPSYEQYF. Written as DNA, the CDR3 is TGCGCCAGCAGCCAGATCCCCAGCTACGAGCAGTACTTC.

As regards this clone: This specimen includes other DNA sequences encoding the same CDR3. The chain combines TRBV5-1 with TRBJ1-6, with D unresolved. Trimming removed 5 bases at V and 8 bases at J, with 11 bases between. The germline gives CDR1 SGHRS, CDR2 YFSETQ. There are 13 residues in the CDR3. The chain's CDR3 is CASSSGGDSPLHF. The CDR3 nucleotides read TGCGCCAGCAGTTCGGGCGGGGATTCACCCCTCCACTTT.

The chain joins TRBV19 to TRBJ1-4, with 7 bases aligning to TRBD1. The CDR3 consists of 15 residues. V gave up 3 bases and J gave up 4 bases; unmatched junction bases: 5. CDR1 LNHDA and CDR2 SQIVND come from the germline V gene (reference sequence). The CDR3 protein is CASSISRGDNEKLFF. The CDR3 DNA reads TGTGCCAGTAGTATCTCCAGGGGGGATAATGAAAAACTGTTTTTT.

In nucleotides, the CDR3 is TGTGCCAGCAGCTCACCTCAGGGGGGAAACACCATATATTTT. Its protein product is CASSSPQGGNTIYF. The chain carries TRBV11-2 and TRBJ1-3; the D gene is possibly TRBD1 (6 bases). Per the germline V gene, CDR1 is SGHAT and CDR2 is FQNNGV. Trimming removed 4 bases at V and 4 bases at J, with 11 bases between. This CDR3 comprises 14 residues.

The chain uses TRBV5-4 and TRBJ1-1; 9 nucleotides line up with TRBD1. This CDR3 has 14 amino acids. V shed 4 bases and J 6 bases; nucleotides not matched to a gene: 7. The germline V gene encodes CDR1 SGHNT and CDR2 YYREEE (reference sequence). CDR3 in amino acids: CASSRDRVSAEAFF. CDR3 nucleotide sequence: TGTGCCAGCAGCAGGGACAGGGTGTCGGCTGAAGCTTTCTTT.

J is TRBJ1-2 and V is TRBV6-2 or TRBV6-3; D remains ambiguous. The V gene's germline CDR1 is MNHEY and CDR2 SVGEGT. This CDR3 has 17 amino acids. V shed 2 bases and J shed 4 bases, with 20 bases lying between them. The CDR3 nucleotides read TGTGCCAGCAGTTACCAAGCCGGAGCGTCAGCTCGCTATGGCTACACCTTC. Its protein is CASSYQAGASARYGYTF.

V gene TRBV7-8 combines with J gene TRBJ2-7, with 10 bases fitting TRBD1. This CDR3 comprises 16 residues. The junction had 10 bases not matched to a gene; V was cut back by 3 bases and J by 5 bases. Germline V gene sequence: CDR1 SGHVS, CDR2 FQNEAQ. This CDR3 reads CASSFPTGGVKNEQYF. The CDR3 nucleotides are TGTGCCAGCAGCTTTCCGACAGGGGGCGTTAAAAACGAGCAGTACTTC.

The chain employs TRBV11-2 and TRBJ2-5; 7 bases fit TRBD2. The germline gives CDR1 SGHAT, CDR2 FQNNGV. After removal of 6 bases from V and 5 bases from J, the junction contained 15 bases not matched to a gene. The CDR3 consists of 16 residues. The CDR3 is CASSRDSSWGGETQYF. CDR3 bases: TGTGCCAGCAGTCGCGACTCAAGCTGGGGGGGGGAGACCCAGTACTTC.

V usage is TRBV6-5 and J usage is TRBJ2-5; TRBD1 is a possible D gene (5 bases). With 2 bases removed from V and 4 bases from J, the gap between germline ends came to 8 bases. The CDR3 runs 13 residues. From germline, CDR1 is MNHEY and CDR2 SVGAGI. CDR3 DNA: TGTGCCAGCAGTTACGAAAGGGGAGAGACCCAGTACTTC. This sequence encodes CASSYERGETQYF.

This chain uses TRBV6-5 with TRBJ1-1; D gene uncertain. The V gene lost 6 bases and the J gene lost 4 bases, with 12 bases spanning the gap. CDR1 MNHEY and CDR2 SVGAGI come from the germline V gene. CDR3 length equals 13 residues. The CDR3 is CASRMSRVTEAFF. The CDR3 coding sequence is TGTGCCAGCAGAATGTCAAGAGTCACTGAAGCTTTCTTT.

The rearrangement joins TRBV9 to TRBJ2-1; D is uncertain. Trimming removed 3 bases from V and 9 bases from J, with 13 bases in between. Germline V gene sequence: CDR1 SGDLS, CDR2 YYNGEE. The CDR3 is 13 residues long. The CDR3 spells CASSASHPGEQFF. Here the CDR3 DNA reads TGTGCCAGCAGCGCCTCCCACCCGGGTGAGCAGTTCTTC. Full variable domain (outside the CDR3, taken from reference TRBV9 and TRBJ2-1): DSGVTQTPKHLITATGQRVTLRCSPRSGDLSVYWYQQSLDQGLQFLIQYYNGEERAKGNILERFSAQQFPDLHSELNLSSLELGDSALYFCASSASHPGEQFFGPGTRLTVL.